This T cell receptor beta chain comes out of a study of post-analysis software for immune sequencing data (dated by TCRdb to about 2015). Regarding the complete study: Recorded disease courses included relapsing-remitting, secondary progressive and progressive-relapsing multiple sclerosis, with some patients lacking subtype annotation. A subset of samples was prepared in parallel using single-end sample barcoding, then pooled and co-amplified after Illumina adapter ligation. Patient repertoires were compared against around 10 previously published healthy control repertoires from donors aged roughly 6 to 28 years. Overall study results and their limits: Patients showed significantly higher frequencies than controls for about 5 TRBV segments, among them TRBV5-6, TRBV5-1 and TRBV20-1. The control group was slightly older than the multiple sclerosis patient group. Normalized Chao1 diversity was significantly lower in multiple sclerosis patients than controls, suggesting substantial peripheral T-cell clonal expansion. When samples were clustered directly using the F measure, samples prepared in the same batch co-clustered strongly, which prompted a batch-effect correction.

This clonotype was seen only a few times. Its binding antigen is unknown. No much larger clonotype is one base removed from it; base qualities were not supplied. The CDR3, cysteine through phenylalanine, is 15 amino acids long. Only CDR3 DNA is held: 45 bases, read in frame from base 1. CDR1 and CDR2 are read off the germline V gene as SGHTA and FQGNSA. V and J lose 5 bases and 8 bases, and a span of 21 bases separates them. Receptor amplification or capture employed PCR. Sequenced on an Illumina HiSeq 2500. To reduce PCR and sequencing biases, unique molecular identifiers were built into the TCR beta cDNA libraries. About 500,000 cDNA molecules were obtained for every 1 to 10 million input T cells, so each molecule roughly corresponded to one T cell. The same protocol used for the earlier healthy control dataset was applied to prepare and sequence the patient libraries. Samples belonging to the same batch were prepared together, multiplexed and sequenced on a shared HiSeq lane. The authors processed their data as follows. Raw barcoded reads were processed with MIGEC, and single-read molecular identifier groups were discarded before consensus assembly and CDR3 extraction. Clonotype tables were post-analysed with VDJtools, and diversity was normalized by down-sampling all datasets to the smallest sample size. To correct batch-related cross-sample contamination, repertoire overlap clustering matched CDR3 amino acid sequences but not nucleotide sequences. The public reads were run again by TCRdb, first through fastp at Q25 and then through MiXCR, and only productive beta chains were kept. Rows with one shared CDR3 protein collapse into an entry with the most common genes and DNA. In this record, the V and J calls reflect TCRdb's handling and not the investigators' own analysis. For this sample the table gives some 690,000 distinct CDR3 sequences, of which 25% to 30% were detected only once. The ten biggest clones cover around 0.6% of the sample.

TCR beta repertoires were profiled from peripheral blood of over 10 young patients with multiple sclerosis to demonstrate the VDJtools post-analysis software. The patients with multiple sclerosis were children and adolescents between about 6 and 17 years of age. This receptor chain uses TRBV7-2 and TRBJ1-2; TRBD1 is a possible D gene, resting on 5 matching bases. The sequence derives from a girl aged 5-17 years with multiple sclerosis. Specimen: blood. The sequenced DNA is TGTGCCAGCAGCCCGGGACGCGGTGGAACGGGGGGCTACACCTTC. It codes for CASSPGRGGTGGYTF.